This TCR beta chain was identified in a study of cytomegalovirus exposure and HLA in healthy donors. The wider study: An early data release held some 85 million unique TCRs from HLA-typed donors.

Broader study findings: Beyond CMV serostatus, there was no information to go on about immune exposure. Judged likely to be a sequencing artifact was a cluster of highly shared sequence variants. In a later analysis, several top co-occurrence clusters appeared linked to parvovirus B19, influenza, CMV and Epstein-Barr virus.

Primers included in the PCR were 60 Vbeta and 13 Jbeta primers. Using immunoSEQ multiplex PCR, the repertoire was profiled, and TCRdb retains in-frame clones only, with some absent. Of over 65,000 clones listed, around 67% were seen once; the top ten hold approximately 7%. Points on this clone: What it recognizes is unknown.

The germline V gene has CDR1 KGHSH and CDR2 LQKENI. V dropped 3 bases and J dropped 10 bases, with 19 bases sitting between them. The CDR3 has 16 residues. The receptor's source is a woman aged 50 to 60 in good health and CMV-seropositive. This chain connects TRBV18 to TRBJ1-6, with D tentatively TRBD1 (6 bases). Sequencing was performed on PBMCs. This chain's CDR3 is CASSPGDRQGYSPLHF. In nucleotides, the CDR3 is TGTGCCAGCTCACCCGGGGACCGCCAGGGGTACTCACCCCTCCACTTT.